This T cell receptor beta chain was profiled in a study of Graves' ophthalmopathy and Graves' hyperthyroidism. This CDR3 has 16 amino acids. The V gene end was trimmed by 5 bases and the J gene end by 2 bases; junction bases not matched to a gene: 6. CDR1 is MNHEY and CDR2 is SVGEGT in the germline V gene. Amplification of the TCR beta CDR3 regions used RNA transcripts (as template). First-round RT-PCR employed HTBI primers, with a second-round multiplex PCR after it. TCRdb reprocessed the multiplex PCR reads with MiXCR, giving one entry per CDR3 protein. This sample has about 220,000 distinct CDR3 sequences; 20% to 25% occur once, and the top ten carry under 55%.

This receptor was obtained from a woman in her 50s with Graves' ophthalmopathy. Specimen: peripheral blood. The chain joins TRBV6-2 or TRBV6-3 to TRBJ2-7; the match to TRBD2 covers 13 bases. In DNA, the CDR3 is TGTGCCAGCAGTAAACTAGCGGGAGGGCCCACCTACGAGCAGTACTTC. This codes for CASSKLAGGPTYEQYF.